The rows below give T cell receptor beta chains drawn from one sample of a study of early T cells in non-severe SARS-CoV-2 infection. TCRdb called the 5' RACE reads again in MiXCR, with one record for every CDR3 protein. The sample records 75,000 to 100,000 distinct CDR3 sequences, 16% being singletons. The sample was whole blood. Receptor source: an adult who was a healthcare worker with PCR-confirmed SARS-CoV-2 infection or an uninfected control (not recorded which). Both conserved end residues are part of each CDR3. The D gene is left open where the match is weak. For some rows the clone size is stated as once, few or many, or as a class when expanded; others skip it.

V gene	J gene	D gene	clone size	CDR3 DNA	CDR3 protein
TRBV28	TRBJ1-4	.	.	TGTGCCAGCAGTTCCGGGGGGACTAATGAAAAACTGTTTTTT	CASSSGGTNEKLFF
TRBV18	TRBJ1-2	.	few	TGTGCCAGCTCATCCCTCAGGGGAGACTATGGCTACACCTTC	CASSSLRGDYGYTF
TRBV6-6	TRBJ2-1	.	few	TGTGCCAGCAGTTACGGTAGGAGCCGGGACTACAATGAGCAGTTCTTC	CASSYGRSRDYNEQFF
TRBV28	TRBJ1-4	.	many	TGTGCCAGCAGACTCGATCTCAGTAAAAAACTGTTTTTT	CASRLDLSKKLFF
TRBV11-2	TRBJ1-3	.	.	TGTGCCAGCAGCCGCATCCCCCCCCACGTTGACTCTGGAAACACCATATATTTT	CASSRIPPHVDSGNTIYF
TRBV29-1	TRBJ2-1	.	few	TGCAGCGTTGAATTACCTACGTACAATGAGCAGTTCTTC	CSVELPTYNEQFF
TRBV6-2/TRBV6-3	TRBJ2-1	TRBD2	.	TGTGCCAGCAGTTACTCGCACGAATGGACTAGCGATGTCTCTGGGGAGCAGTTCTTC	CASSYSHEWTSDVSGEQFF
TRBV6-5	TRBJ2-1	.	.	TGTGCCAGTAGAGGGGCCCTTAAATACAATGAGCAGTTCTTC	CASRGALKYNEQFF
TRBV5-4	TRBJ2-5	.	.	TGTGCCAGCAGCCCACCTGGACACCTCCAAGAGACCCAGTACTTC	CASSPPGHLQETQYF
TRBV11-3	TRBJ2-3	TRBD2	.	TGTGCCAGCAGCTTAGGCGGGGGGGAGACAGATACGCAGTATTTT	CASSLGGGETDTQYF
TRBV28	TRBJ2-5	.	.	TGTGCCAGCAGTTTTATGGGGGGGGGCTCTGAAGAGACCCAGTACTTC	CASSFMGGGSEETQYF
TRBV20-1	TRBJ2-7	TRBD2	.	TGCAGTGCTAGAGATCGCATTCTTACTAGCGGGAGGAGGGAGCAGTGCTTC	CSARDRILTSGRREQCF
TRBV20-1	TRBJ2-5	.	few	TGCAGTGCACCCCTAGCGGCAGGCAGGGGGACCCAGTACTTC	CSAPLAAGRGTQYF
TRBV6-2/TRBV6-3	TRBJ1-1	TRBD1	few	TGTGCCAGCAGTTACGCGGGACAGGGAATGAACACTGAAGCTTTCTTT	CASSYAGQGMNTEAFF